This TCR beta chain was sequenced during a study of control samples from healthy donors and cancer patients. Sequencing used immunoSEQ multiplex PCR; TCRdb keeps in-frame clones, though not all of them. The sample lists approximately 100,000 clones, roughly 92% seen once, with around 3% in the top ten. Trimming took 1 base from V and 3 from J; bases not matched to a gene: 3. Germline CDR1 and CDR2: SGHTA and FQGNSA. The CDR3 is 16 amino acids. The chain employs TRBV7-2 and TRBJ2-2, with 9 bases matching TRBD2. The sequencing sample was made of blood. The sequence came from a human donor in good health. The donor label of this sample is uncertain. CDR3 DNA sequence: TGTGCCAGCAGCTTAGTAGCGGGGGTTTACACCGGGGAGCTGTTTTTT. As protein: CASSLVAGVYTGELFF.